This note documents a single T cell receptor (beta chain) sequence. This clone has a handful of counts. It has no known antigen specificity. No base-level quality is on record; no much larger clone is a single base apart. Libraries were made using the immunoSEQ multiplex PCR assay. The multiplex PCR relied on a mix of 60 forward primers for TCR Vbeta segments and 13 reverse primers for TCR Jbeta segments. A multiplex PCR assay on genomic DNA amplified the CDR3 region of rearranged TCR beta genes. The Illumina HiSeq System was used to sequence the amplified TCR beta libraries as 87-base-pair reads. Under the source paper's analysis protocol: A later analysis tallied 70 million to 100 million unique TCR beta chains across the 640 or so repertoires, and around 9.9 million of those chains were shared by two or more donors. Raw reads were error-corrected and collapsed into unique sequences with a nearest-neighbor algorithm that merged closely related sequences to remove PCR and sequencing errors. V, D and J gene segments were assigned by aligning CDR3 sequences to IMGT reference sequences. For a sequence to be retained, a match of at least six nucleotides to both a V gene segment and a J gene segment was required. A rearrangement was called productive if the CDR3 had no stop codons and remained in frame with V and J, and every other rearrangement was called non-productive. Following IMGT convention, CDR3 was defined as the stretch from the second conserved V-encoded cysteine up to the conserved J-encoded phenylalanine. The earlier analysis of 587 of the donors excluded any sequence lacking an unambiguous match to a single V gene segment. An earlier analysis of a few hundred of the donors classified V segments as functional when productive rearrangements were above 56.7% and as segregating when the standard deviation between donors was above 5%. A statistical classification framework was developed to diagnose cytomegalovirus status using the catalog of TCR beta chain sequences. A later analysis assigned V and J genes by comparing TCR nucleotide sequences with IMGT/GENE-DB human TR gene sequences. In a later analysis, CDR3 sequences and most-parsimonious VDJ recombination scenarios were assigned using the TCRdist pipeline. A later analysis defined each TCR beta chain by its CDR3 amino acid sequence plus V-gene family, and excluded reads lacking a unique V-gene family. As a way to deal with suspected cross-contamination and a sequencing artifact, a later analysis dropped 450 to 600 nucleotide sequences that were highly shared and had low generation probability. In a later analysis, a clonal expansion index was calculated for each public chain from normalized within-repertoire ranks of inferred template counts. A later analysis computed generation probabilities with a VDJ recombination model fitted to out-of-frame rearrangements, and checked the results against IGoR. Hypergeometric tests were used in a later analysis to score TCR-TCR, TCR-HLA and TCR-CMV co-occurrence, with a repertoire-size bias correction applied to the TCR pairs. In a later analysis, false discovery rates were estimated by permuting HLA or CMV assignments 20 times. In a later analysis, co-occurring TCRs were grouped using DBSCAN, and TCRdist sequence similarity was added for clustering within HLA-allele-positive subsets. Repertoires with fewer than 30,000 or more than 120,000 public chains were left out of co-occurrence clustering, as were about five repertoires with anomalous nucleotide sharing. TCRdb took this table from immuneACCESS and kept in-frame rearrangements with V and J called. Such tables lack part of the clones; where checked against another copy, unresolved V genes explain under half of the gap, and the rest is unexplained. V and J calls and clone size are copied from that table; D and trimming were computed from the DNA. The sample records roughly 180,000 clones, around 79% of which are singletons. Less than 3% of the sample is taken by the ten largest.

The cohort was made up of 500 to 850 healthy bone marrow donors. All cohort members were sampled while nominally healthy, although unrecorded immune exposures were likely present. The donor was CMV seronegative and belonged to the group of 350 or so seronegative cohort members. Each donor provided a peripheral blood sample, and peripheral blood mononuclear cells were used for TCR beta sequencing. The Qiagen DNeasy Blood Extraction Kit was used to extract genomic DNA from the blood cell samples. This entry comes from a study of cytomegalovirus exposure and HLA in healthy donors (dated 2017 in TCRdb). Context from the whole study: An earlier analysis of roughly 610 of the donors reported roughly 300 Gb of sequence data and around 120 million unique TCR beta sequences obtained from around 170 million T cells. Donor age, sex, ethnicity and CMV serostatus were compiled alongside the repertoire data. HLA typing covered class I and class II loci at four-digit resolution. An early release covering about 600 HLA-typed donors comprised 300 to 350 gigabases of sequencing data and 65 million to 100 million unique TCR sequences. Among some 410 genotyped donors of the cohort, an average of approximately 240,000 unique TCR beta nucleotide sequences were sequenced per donor, roughly 20% of them non-productive. The study used immunosequencing to profile the T cell repertoires of approximately 640 subjects and linked those repertoires to cytomegalovirus serostatus. To predict cytomegalovirus infection status, the study brought together high-throughput TCR immunosequencing, statistical association of individual TCRs with disease status, and machine learning. The aim of the study was to test whether cataloging public T cell receptors could identify signatures of past pathogen exposure. Typing coverage differed by locus: A, B, C, DRB1 and DQB1 were typed in about 620-630 donors, DQA1 in 522, DPA1 in 606, and DPB1 in 400 to 490. Among the approximately 400 genotyped donors, approximately 76% belonged to the genetic ancestry cluster associated with self-reported Caucasian donors. Four or five DR-DQ haplotypes were treated as single units for association and clustering because of strong linkage in the cohort. A later genetic analysis took genome-wide SNP genotypes for about three fifths of the roughly 670 donors and used that subset as a discovery cohort. In an earlier analysis of a few hundred of the donors, high-throughput TCR beta sequencing was used to judge whether each TCR beta V gene segment behaved as functional or pseudogenic. Along with the roughly 710-subject first cohort, a separate validation cohort of some 130 different subjects was used. The later analysis used no new phenotypic data to find candidate immune exposures, relying instead on TCR beta sequences and their occurrence across donors. All discovery cohort repertoires had been generated on a single sequencing platform. A later analysis re-examined previously published TCR beta repertoires from over 500 donors and added high-resolution HLA genotyping to investigate patterns of TCR occurrence. Results and caveats for the whole study, not just this receptor: Because some donors lacked HLA typing at each locus, the association tests relied only on the typed subset. A later analysis found that most CMV-associated TCR beta chains appeared HLA-restricted, with HLA associations seemingly driven largely by CMV exposure. A later genetic analysis associated a missense DCLRE1C variant with V-gene and J-gene trimming of TCR beta chains, and an independent cohort replicated the association. Linkage disequilibrium might explain the correlated functional status among segregating V segments, but an unknown experimental factor could not be ruled out. While some public TCRs were present in many individuals, most TCR sequences turned up only very rarely across donors. A few of the identified cytomegalovirus-associated TCR beta chains were confirmed in vitro to be specific for cytomegalovirus antigens. When HLA alleles, especially DR and DQ, strongly co-occurred, TCR associations were difficult to assign to individual alleles. Sequencing depth was assumed to be roughly uniform across donors in the presence/absence analyses, though that assumption may not hold. A further reported finding was that TCR beta sequences accurately predicted the HLA-A and HLA-B alleles for most subjects in the first cohort. A cluster of highly shared sequence variants was judged likely to be a technical artifact of the sequencing pipeline. Immune exposure information for the cohort was limited to CMV serostatus. A total of fewer than 200 TCR beta chains were listed by the study as associated with cytomegalovirus. In a later genetic analysis, fewer N-insertions in productive TCRs were reported among donors in an Asian-associated ancestry cluster than the roughly 700-donor mean. The authors suggested that the approach could potentially be generalized to other disease states and immunological phenotypes. An earlier analysis of approximately 590 of the donors showed that most TCR beta V segments appeared in productive rearrangements either about 87% or about 30% of the time, which broadly matched IMGT annotations. At a false discovery rate of 0.05, a later analysis linked under 20,000 TCR beta sequences to specific HLA alleles. In this cohort, only TCR beta chains were sequenced, and detectable features were limited by the absence of alpha or paired-chain data. Because counts were too low, some 16 rarely observed V segments, including chromosome 9 orphons, were excluded from the earlier analysis of fewer than 650 of the donors. In a later analysis, TCR association rates were found to vary across HLA loci, with the most associated TCRs seen for DRB1 alleles and the fewest for HLA-C alleles. The classifier was reported to diagnose cytomegalovirus status with high specificity and sensitivity in both the original cohort and the validation cohort. A later analysis found that HLA-associated TCR beta chains were more clonally expanded and had lower generation probabilities than equally common non-associated chains. Several of the top co-occurrence clusters appeared to be linked to parvovirus B19, influenza, CMV and Epstein-Barr virus, according to a later analysis.

Sequencing used PBMCs. The source of this sequence is a female donor in good health and CMV-seronegative.

Here is the DNA: TGTGCCAGCAGCCCCGAGGCCGGGTACGAGCAGTACTTC. Protein translation: CASSPEAGYEQYF. The sequence is built from TRBV9 and TRBJ2-7, with an unclear D gene assignment. From the germline V gene, CDR1 is SGDLS and CDR2 is YYNGEE. Measured from the cysteine to the phenylalanine, the CDR3 is 13 residues long. Of all the DNA, just the CDR3 is kept, 39 bases in frame from base 1. V is reduced by 4 bases and J by 4 bases, leaving a spacing of 12 bases between them. The CDR3 plus the reference TRBV9 and TRBJ2-7 genes for the other parts give the full variable domain: DSGVTQTPKHLITATGQRVTLRCSPRSGDLSVYWYQQSLDQGLQFLIQYYNGEERAKGNILERFSAQQFPDLHSELNLSSLELGDSALYFCASSPEAGYEQYFGPGTRLTVT.